This entry lists 9 T cell receptor beta chains sequenced from one sample in a study of memory CD4+ T cells and cytomegalovirus serostatus (dated by TCRdb to between 2018 and 2021). Single viable CD3+CD4+CD8-CD45RO+ cells were sorted as memory CD4+ T cells on a FACSAria II. Preparation of the library involved the immunoSEQ multiplex PCR assay. TCRdb limited this immuneACCESS table to in-frame rearrangements with V and J called. A share of clones is missing; checked studies link under half to unresolved V genes, and the rest is unexplained. For this sample there are around 57,000 clones; around 82% appear just once. The ten largest clones take up 0.5% to 0.6% of the sample. The sequencing input was memory CD4+ T cells from blood. The origin of the receptors is an adult in good health and CMV-seronegative. Some clones in this sample may be carry-over from other donors' samples.

The V gene is TRBV7-2, the J gene TRBJ1-5; 8 bases align to TRBD1. The CDR3 totals 14 residues. V gave up 5 bases and J gave up 5 bases; unmatched junction bases: 5. Germline V gene data show CDR1 as SGHTA and CDR2 as FQGNSA. In nucleotides, the CDR3 is TGTGCCAGCAGCCTACAGGGGGGGGATCAGCCCCAGCATTTT. Encoded protein: CASSLQGGDQPQHF.

This sequence joins TRBV6-1 and TRBJ1-2; D remains unclear. V gave up 6 bases and J gave up 2 bases, with 10 bases separating them. The CDR3 is 13 amino acids. Germline V gene sequence: CDR1 MNHNS, CDR2 SASEGT. The CDR3, as DNA: TGTGCCAGCAGAGACACGATAAACTATGGCTACACCTTC. This codes for CASRDTINYGYTF.

The V call is TRBV2, the J call TRBJ2-1; D unclear. The V gene's germline CDR1 is SNHLY and CDR2 FYNNEI. The CDR3 sequence is 13 residues long. V was trimmed by 2 bases and J by 0 bases, leaving 2 bases between them. Here the CDR3 DNA reads TGTGCCAGCAGTGAAAGCTCCTACAATGAGCAGTTCTTC. Translated, it gives CASSESSYNEQFF.

This chain joins TRBV5-6 and TRBJ1-3; tentatively, D is TRBD1 (6 bases). CDR1 and CDR2 (germline): SGHDT, YYEEEE. The germline V and J ends were trimmed by 2 bases and 3 bases, with 9 bases remaining between them. The CDR3 consists of 14 residues. The DNA of the CDR3 is TGTGCCAGCAGCTTAGGAGGGGGTGGAAACACCATATATTTT. Its translation: CASSLGGGGNTIYF.

CDR3 sequence reads: CASSRGGLYGYTF. CDR3 DNA sequence: TGTGCCAGCAGCCGGGGCGGGTTGTATGGCTACACCTTC. The chain recombines TRBV2 with TRBJ1-2, with D perhaps matching TRBD1 (5 bases). From germline, CDR1 is SNHLY and CDR2 FYNNEI. The CDR3 consists of 13 residues. V gave up 6 bases and J gave up 5 bases, with 13 bases separating them.

This clone has just a few counts. This chain connects TRBV11-2 to TRBJ2-2; D may correspond to TRBD1 or TRBD2 (6 bases each). The V end lost 1 base, the J end lost 2 bases, and 20 bases lay between the germline ends. The CDR3 covers 19 residues. Per the germline V gene, CDR1 is SGHAT and CDR2 is FQNNGV. The CDR3 here is CASSLVRGSRGRNTGELFF. Here the CDR3 DNA reads TGTGCCAGCAGCTTAGTTCGGGGCTCTCGGGGGCGAAACACCGGGGAGCTGTTTTTT.

The V call is TRBV28, the J call TRBJ1-5; D may be TRBD1 (5 bases). In germline, CDR1 is MDHEN, CDR2 SYDVKM. V lost 3 bases, J lost 3 bases, and 18 bases lay in between. CDR3 size: 17 residues. The CDR3 protein is CASSLFVLGDPNQPQHF. For the CDR3, the DNA is TGTGCCAGCAGTTTGTTCGTCTTAGGGGATCCCAATCAGCCCCAGCATTTT.

J is TRBJ1-6 and V is TRBV10-1, with D unresolved. Trimming left V 2 bases short and J 7 bases short, with 6 bases between. Germline lookup yields CDR1 WNHNN and CDR2 SYGVQD (reference sequence). The CDR3 spans 13 residues. In DNA form, the CDR3 reads TGCGCCAGCAGTGAGGCAAGGAATTCACCCCTCCACTTT. Translation gives CASSEARNSPLHF.

This chain uses TRBV27 with TRBJ2-1, with TRBD2 matching 11 bases. This CDR3 is 16 amino acids long. V was clipped by 2 bases and J by 7 bases; unmatched bases: 7. Germline V CDR1 and CDR2: MNHEY, SMNVEV (reference sequence). CDR3 amino acids: CASSLIGASGRNEQFF. The CDR3 DNA reads TGTGCCAGCAGTTTAATAGGGGCTAGCGGGAGGAATGAGCAGTTCTTC.